This T cell receptor (beta chain) was captured in a study of T cells in narcolepsy. CDR1 and CDR2 from the germline V gene are SNHLY and FYNNEI. This CDR3 has 15 residues. Trimming took 8 bases from V and 3 from J; bases not matched to a gene: 11. Profiling relied on immunoSEQ multiplex PCR, and the TCRdb table lists in-frame clones only, not all of them. The table lists about 22,000 clones, approximately 80% of them singletons. What was sequenced was memory (CD45RA-) CD4+ T cells from blood. The TCR comes from a human donor in good health. The V call is TRBV2, the J call TRBJ2-5; 8 bases map to TRBD1. DNA for the CDR3: TGTGCCAGCCCTACAGACAGGGGTATAAAAGAGACCCAGTACTTC. This sequence encodes CASPTDRGIKETQYF.